This T cell receptor beta chain was retrieved from a study of technical replicates of blood from a handful of donors. Repertoires were generated with immunoSEQ multiplex PCR, while TCRdb's copy carries only in-frame clones and drops some. The table records about 88,000 clones, around 94% of them present only once. This clonotype was obtained from a human donor in good health. The sequenced sample consisted of T cells isolated from PBMCs.

The CDR3 protein is CSIFSGLEGGELFF. The CDR3 nucleotides read TGCAGCATCTTTTCCGGACTAGAGGGCGGGGAGCTGTTTTTT. The chain recombines TRBV29-1 with TRBJ2-2; 7 bases fit TRBD2. The CDR3 contains 14 residues. The germline gives CDR1 SQVTM, CDR2 ANQGSEA. The junction had 13 bases not matched to a gene; V was cut back by 8 bases and J by 7 bases.